The TCR beta chain under discussion was sequenced for a study of spatial heterogeneity in lung cancer. Study information: Raw-read counts averaged over ten per unique TCR and UMI combination.

This sample's time point: sample taken at primary tumor resection. Without sorting, whole RNA was sequenced from tumor, nontumor lung or frozen PBMC. This clonotype appeared a few times. TCRdb re-called the 5' RACE reads through MiXCR, storing one row per CDR3 protein. Here the sample spans approximately 5,000 distinct CDR3 sequences, roughly 27% being singletons. Germline assignment: CDR1 LNHNV and CDR2 YYDKDF (reference sequence). The V end lost 7 bases, the J end lost 0 bases, and 9 bases lay between the germline ends. The CDR3 has 14 amino acids. V and J are TRBV15 and TRBJ2-2; D call uncertain. The sample was PBMCs, taken at surgery. This TCR came from a male donor with early-stage non-small cell lung cancer. CDR3 region: CATKGRSNTGELFF. CDR3 DNA sequence: TGTGCCACCAAGGGCCGTTCGAACACCGGGGAGCTGTTTTTT.